One and the same sample provided the 22 T cell receptor beta chains below, sequenced in a study of CXCR3-negative and CXCR3-positive naive CD8 T cells. Broader study findings: When CXCR3-positive naive cells were set against CXCR3-negative naive cells, the former had more hydrophobic TRB CDR3s.

The method, 5' RACE with UMI labels, was used to prepare the TRB cDNA libraries. With the 5' RACE reads reprocessed, TCRdb shows one record per CDR3 protein and no DNA. The sample's table shows 90,000 to 150,000 distinct CDR3 sequences. These receptors are not linked to any known antigen. What was sequenced was naive CXCR3+ CD8+ T cells from blood. The subset here: CD45RO-CCR7+CD27+CD95- naive CD8+ T cells expressing CXCR3 (TNR3+). The receptors shown here come from a human donor in good health. Some clones in this sample may be carry-over from other donors' samples.

The chain joins TRBV12-3 or TRBV12-4 to TRBJ2-1; TCRdb indicates TRBD1, and absent DNA this call remains unverified. CDR3 size: 15 residues. The CDR3 reads CASRGAPSSYNEQFF.

The chain joins TRBV7-9 to TRBJ2-7. This CDR3 is 13 amino acids long. The germline CDR1 and CDR2 sequences are SEHNR and FQNEAQ (reference sequence). CDR3 residues: CASSLEETYEQYF.

The chain employs TRBV18 and TRBJ2-1. The CDR3 is 15 residues long. Germline values: CDR1 KGHSH, CDR2 LQKENI. The CDR3 here is CASSPLETHSNEQFF. Looking up the rest from reference TRBV18 and TRBJ2-1 gives the full variable domain: NAGVMQNPRHLVRRRGQEARLRCSPMKGHSHVYWYRQLPEEGLKFMVYLQKENIIDESGMPKERFSAEFPKEGPSILRIQQVVRGDSAAYFCASSPLETHSNEQFFGPGTRLTVL.

This rearrangement joins TRBV24-1 to TRBJ2-5; lacking DNA, the TRBD2 call made by TCRdb goes unchecked. Germline assignment: CDR1 KGHDR and CDR2 SFDVKD. CDR3 length equals 17 residues. The CDR3 reads CATSELAGVGVGETQYF.

The chain recombines TRBV20-1 with TRBJ2-3; TCRdb designates TRBD1, a call that cannot be tested without DNA. CDR3 size: 14 residues. The V gene's germline CDR1 is DFQATT and CDR2 SNEGSKA (reference sequence). The CDR3: CSAGDSYYTDTQYF.

CDR3 residues: CASSGSSGLADTQYF. V gene TRBV9 combines with J gene TRBJ2-3; no DNA is available, so the TRBD2 call from TCRdb remains unchecked. Germline CDR1 SGDLS, CDR2 YYNGEE. The CDR3 is made up of 15 amino acids.

The rearrangement links TRBV4-1 to TRBJ1-2; TCRdb selects TRBD1, and the lack of DNA leaves this call unchecked. Germline-derived CDR1 and CDR2 are MGHRA and YSYEKL. This CDR3 contains 15 residues. The CDR3: CASSQENRESGGYTF.

The rearrangement uses TRBV7-6 and TRBJ2-2; TCRdb indicates TRBD1, and absent DNA this call remains unverified. Per germline, CDR1 SGHVS and CDR2 FNYEAQ. The CDR3 spans 14 residues. CDR3 amino acids: CASNDRAAGGELFF.

The chain couples TRBV27 to TRBJ2-3; TCRdb's D call of TRBD1 is untestable without DNA. The CDR3 runs to 17 residues. CDR1 MNHEY and CDR2 SMNVEV come from the germline V gene (reference sequence). The CDR3 spells CASSYLLQGAGADTQYF.

The CDR3 reads CASSPLHAPGQEEWGRVNIQYF. The chain joins TRBV18 to TRBJ2-4; no DNA is available, so the TRBD1 call from TCRdb remains unchecked. The CDR3 covers 22 residues. Looked up from germline, CDR1 is KGHSH and CDR2 is LQKENI. The full variable domain, its missing parts supplied by reference TRBV18 and TRBJ2-4, is NAGVMQNPRHLVRRRGQEARLRCSPMKGHSHVYWYRQLPEEGLKFMVYLQKENIIDESGMPKERFSAEFPKEGPSILRIQQVVRGDSAAYFCASSPLHAPGQEEWGRVNIQYFGAGTRLSVL.

The J gene is TRBJ2-7, the V gene TRBV28; without DNA, the TCRdb call of TRBD2 cannot be checked. The CDR3 length is 13 residues. CDR1 MDHEN and CDR2 SYDVKM come from the germline V gene. CDR3 sequence reads: CASGGTLAYEQYF. The whole variable domain, filled in from reference TRBV28 and TRBJ2-7, reads DVKVTQSSRYLVKRTGEKVFLECVQDMDHENMFWYRQDPGLGLRLIYFSYDVKMKEKGDIPEGYSVSREKKERFSLILESASTNQTSMYLCASGGTLAYEQYFGPGTRLTVT.

V and J are TRBV9 and TRBJ2-7; there is no DNA to check the TCRdb D call of TRBD2. Germline CDR1 SGDLS, CDR2 YYNGEE. CDR3 length: 14 amino acids. The CDR3 region is CASSSSDYPYEQYF.

The chain recombines TRBV7-2 with TRBJ2-7; the TCRdb call, TRBD1, lacks DNA for checking. The germline V gene encodes CDR1 SGHTA and CDR2 FQGNSA. The length of the CDR3 is 13 residues. The CDR3 region is CASTLTHTYEQYF.

CDR3 loop: CASSEGQGFNEQYF. The V and J genes are TRBV25-1 and TRBJ2-7; TCRdb's D call, TRBD1, is unchecked because there is no DNA. Germline CDR1 and CDR2: MGHDK and SYGVNS. This CDR3 comprises 14 residues.

The chain joins TRBV28 to TRBJ2-3; the TCRdb call, TRBD1, lacks DNA for checking. The germline V gene encodes CDR1 MDHEN and CDR2 SYDVKM. This CDR3 region has 15 residues. This chain's CDR3 is CASSFRDFSTDTQYF.

The gene calls are TRBV29-1 and TRBJ2-3; absent DNA, TCRdb's TRBD2 call cannot be checked. The CDR3 spans 13 residues. The germline V gene encodes CDR1 SQVTM and CDR2 ANQGSEA. CDR3 in amino acids: CRQVGGRDHTQYF.

This rearrangement joins TRBV11-3 to TRBJ2-1; TCRdb lists TRBD1, though no DNA is available to test this call. The CDR3 contains 14 residues. Germline V gene lookup returns CDR1 SGHNT and CDR2 YENEEA. The CDR3 is CASSPRARPDEQFF.

This chain uses TRBV4-1 with TRBJ2-1; TCRdb outputs TRBD2, but without DNA this stays unchecked. Germline V gene sequence: CDR1 MGHRA, CDR2 YSYEKL. The CDR3 consists of 17 residues. The CDR3 loop reads CASSQVWLAGAYNEQFF.

J is TRBJ2-7 and V is TRBV12-3 or TRBV12-4. The CDR3 sequence is 14 residues long. CDR3: CASSLGAGPYEQYF.

The chain joins TRBV27 to TRBJ2-6. Germline V gene lookup returns CDR1 MNHEY and CDR2 SMNVEV (reference sequence). The CDR3 length is 17 residues. CDR3 protein: CASSLTSSFGGANVLTF.

This chain joins TRBV5-1 and TRBJ2-7; no DNA is available, so the TRBD1 call from TCRdb remains unchecked. CDR1 is SGHRS, CDR2 YFSETQ, per germline. CDR3 length: 14 residues. The CDR3 reads CASSLAQDRHEQYF.

The CDR3 loop reads CSARDGGSNQPQHF. The chain couples TRBV20-1 to TRBJ1-5. Per the germline V gene, CDR1 is DFQATT and CDR2 is SNEGSKA (reference sequence). The CDR3 consists of 14 residues.